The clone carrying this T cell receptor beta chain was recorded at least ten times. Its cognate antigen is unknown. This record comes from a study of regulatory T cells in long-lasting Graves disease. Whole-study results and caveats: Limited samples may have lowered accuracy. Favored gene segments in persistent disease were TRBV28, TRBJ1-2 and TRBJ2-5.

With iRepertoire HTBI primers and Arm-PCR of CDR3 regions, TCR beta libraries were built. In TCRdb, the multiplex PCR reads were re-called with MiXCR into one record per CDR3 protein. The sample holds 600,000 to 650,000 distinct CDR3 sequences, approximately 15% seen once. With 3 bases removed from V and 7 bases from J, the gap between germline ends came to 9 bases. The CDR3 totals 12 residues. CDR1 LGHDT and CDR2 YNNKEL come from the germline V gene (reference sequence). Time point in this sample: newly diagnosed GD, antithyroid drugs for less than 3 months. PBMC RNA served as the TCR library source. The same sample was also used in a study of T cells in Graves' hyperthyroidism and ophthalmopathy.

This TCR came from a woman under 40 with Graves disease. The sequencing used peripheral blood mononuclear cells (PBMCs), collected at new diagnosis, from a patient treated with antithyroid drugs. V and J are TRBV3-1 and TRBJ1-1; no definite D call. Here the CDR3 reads CASSQGNFEAFF. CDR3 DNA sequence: TGTGCCAGCAGCCAGGGGAACTTTGAAGCTTTCTTT.